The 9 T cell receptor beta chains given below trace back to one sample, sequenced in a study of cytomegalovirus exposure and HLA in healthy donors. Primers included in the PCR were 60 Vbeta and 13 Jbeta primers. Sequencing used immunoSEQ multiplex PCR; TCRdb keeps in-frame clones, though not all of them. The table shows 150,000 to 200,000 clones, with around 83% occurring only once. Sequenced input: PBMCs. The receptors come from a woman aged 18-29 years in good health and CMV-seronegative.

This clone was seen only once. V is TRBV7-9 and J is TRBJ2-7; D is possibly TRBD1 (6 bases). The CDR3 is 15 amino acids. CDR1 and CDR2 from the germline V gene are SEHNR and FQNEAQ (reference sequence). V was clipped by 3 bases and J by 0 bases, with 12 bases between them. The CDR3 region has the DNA TGTGCCAGCAGCTTCCCGGGGACAAGCTCCTACGAGCAGTACTTC. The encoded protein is CASSFPGTSSYEQYF.

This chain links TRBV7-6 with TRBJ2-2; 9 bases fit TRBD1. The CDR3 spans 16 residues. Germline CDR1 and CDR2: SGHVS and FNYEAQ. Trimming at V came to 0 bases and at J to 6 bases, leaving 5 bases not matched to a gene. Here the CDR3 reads CASSLAHTGGSGELFF. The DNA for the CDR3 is TGTGCCAGCAGCTTAGCGCATACAGGGGGCTCCGGGGAGCTGTTTTTT.

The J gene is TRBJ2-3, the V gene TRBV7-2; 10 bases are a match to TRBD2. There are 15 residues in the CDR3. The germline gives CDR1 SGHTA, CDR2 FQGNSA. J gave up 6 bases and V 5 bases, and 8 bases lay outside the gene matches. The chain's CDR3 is CASSPGLAEADTQYF. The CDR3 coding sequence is TGTGCCAGCAGCCCAGGACTAGCGGAAGCCGATACGCAGTATTTT.

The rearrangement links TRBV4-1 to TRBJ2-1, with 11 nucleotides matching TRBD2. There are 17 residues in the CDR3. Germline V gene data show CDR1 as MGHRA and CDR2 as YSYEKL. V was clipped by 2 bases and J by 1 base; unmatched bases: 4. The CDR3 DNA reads TGCGCCAGCAGCCAATCCCTAGCGGGAGGTTCCTACAATGAGCAGTTCTTC. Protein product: CASSQSLAGGSYNEQFF.

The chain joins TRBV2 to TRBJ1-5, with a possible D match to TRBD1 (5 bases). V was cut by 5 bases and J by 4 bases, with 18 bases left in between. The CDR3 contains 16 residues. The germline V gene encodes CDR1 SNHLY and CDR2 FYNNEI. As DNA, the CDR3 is TGTGCCAGCAGTCCCCTGGGGGGAGGTCCTAATCAGCCCCAGCATTTT. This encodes CASSPLGGGPNQPQHF.

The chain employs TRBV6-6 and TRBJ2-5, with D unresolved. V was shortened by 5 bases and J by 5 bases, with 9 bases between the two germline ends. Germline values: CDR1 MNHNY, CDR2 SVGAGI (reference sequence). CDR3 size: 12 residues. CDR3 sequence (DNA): TGTGCCAGCAGTCTTAGTCTCGAGACCCAGTACTTC. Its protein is CASSLSLETQYF.

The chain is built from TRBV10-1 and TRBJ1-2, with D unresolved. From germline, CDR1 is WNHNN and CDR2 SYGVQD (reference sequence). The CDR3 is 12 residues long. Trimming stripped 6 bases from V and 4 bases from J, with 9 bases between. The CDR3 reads CASRHSTYGYTF. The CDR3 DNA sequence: TGCGCCAGCAGGCACAGTACCTATGGCTACACCTTC.

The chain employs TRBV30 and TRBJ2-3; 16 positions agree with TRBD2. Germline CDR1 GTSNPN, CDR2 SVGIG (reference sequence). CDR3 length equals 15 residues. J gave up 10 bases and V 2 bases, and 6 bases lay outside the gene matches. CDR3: CAWSRKGLAGGSQYF. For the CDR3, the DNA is TGTGCCTGGAGTCGCAAGGGACTAGCGGGAGGGTCGCAGTATTTT. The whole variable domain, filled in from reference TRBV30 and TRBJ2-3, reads SQTIHQWPATLVQPVGSPLSLECTVEGTSNPNLYWYRQAAGRGLQLLFYSVGIGQISSEVPQNLSASRPQDRQFILSSKKLLLSDSGFYLCAWSRKGLAGGSQYFGPGTRLTVL.

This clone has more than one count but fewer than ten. The CDR3 region is CASSGPGQALNTEAFF. DNA of the CDR3: TGTGCCAGCAGCGGACCGGGACAGGCTCTGAACACTGAAGCTTTCTTT. The rearrangement links TRBV13 to TRBJ1-1; 8 bases agree with TRBD1. Germline-derived CDR1 and CDR2 are PRHDT and FYEKMQ (reference sequence). V shed 5 bases and J 0 bases; nucleotides not matched to a gene: 8. The length of the CDR3 is 16 residues.